What follows is one T cell receptor (beta chain) and its context. V was trimmed by 5 bases and J by 3 bases, leaving 17 bases between them. Germline CDR1 is MDHEN and CDR2 is SYDVKM. CDR3 length equals 15 residues. This entry comes from a study of blood T cells in healthy people across ages. With a J-beta primer mix and a sample-barcoded 5' primer, a second PCR ran about 6 to 11 cycles. TCRdb used MiXCR to reprocess the 5' RACE reads, holding one entry per CDR3 protein. This sample has some 920,000 distinct CDR3 sequences; 51% occur once, and the top ten carry 20% to 25%. The source is an older woman in good health. J is TRBJ2-7 and V is TRBV28; no definite D call. Sequenced material: blood. CDR3 bases: TGTGCCAGCAGTCCCGCGGTCCAGCTTAACTACGAGCAGTACTTC. Translated, it gives CASSPAVQLNYEQYF. The variable domain in full, with the rest retrieved from reference TRBV28 and TRBJ2-7, is DVKVTQSSRYLVKRTGEKVFLECVQDMDHENMFWYRQDPGLGLRLIYFSYDVKMKEKGDIPEGYSVSREKKERFSLILESASTNQTSMYLCASSPAVQLNYEQYFGPGTRLTVT.